Each of the 2 T cell receptor beta chains below was sequenced from the same sample in a study of technical replicates of blood from a few donors. Sequenced by immunoSEQ multiplex PCR; TCRdb stores in-frame clones only, minus some. The sample lists approximately 76,000 clones; just over 85% were seen once. The source material was PBMCs. These receptor sequences come from a human donor in good health. Some clones in this sample may be carry-over from other donors' samples.

The chain carries TRBV6-6 and TRBJ1-4; no definite D call. The ends were cut back, 2 bases at V and 5 bases at J, with 9 bases in the middle. This CDR3 is 14 amino acids long. CDR1 is MNHNY and CDR2 is SVGAGI in the germline V gene (reference sequence). The chain's CDR3 is CASSYVALNEKLFF. Here the CDR3 DNA reads TGTGCCAGCAGTTACGTCGCGCTGAATGAAAAACTGTTTTTT.

The chain joins TRBV18 to TRBJ1-4; 8 nucleotides line up with TRBD1. This CDR3 has 17 residues. CDR1 and CDR2 (germline): KGHSH, LQKENI. The J segment lost 0 bases and the V segment lost 4 bases, leaving 7 bases of the junction unmatched. The CDR3 protein is CASSQGQATATNEKLFF. The CDR3 bases are TGTGCCAGCTCACAGGGACAGGCGACCGCAACTAATGAAAAACTGTTTTTT.